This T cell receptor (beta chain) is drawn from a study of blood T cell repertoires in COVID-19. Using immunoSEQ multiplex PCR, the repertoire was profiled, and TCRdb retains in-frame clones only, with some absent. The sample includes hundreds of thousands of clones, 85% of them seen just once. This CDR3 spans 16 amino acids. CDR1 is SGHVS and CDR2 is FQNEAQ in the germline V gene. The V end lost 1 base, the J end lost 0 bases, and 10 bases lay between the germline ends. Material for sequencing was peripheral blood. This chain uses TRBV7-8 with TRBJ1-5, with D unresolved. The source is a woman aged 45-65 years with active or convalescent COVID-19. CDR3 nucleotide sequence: TGTGCCAGCAGCTTAGGAATCCCCTATAGCAATCAGCCCCAGCATTTT. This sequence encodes CASSLGIPYSNQPQHF.